This T cell receptor (beta chain) was identified in a study of spatial heterogeneity in lung cancer. Regarding the study as a whole: Within tumors, counts of expanded alpha and beta TCRs tracked tumor mutation counts. Ubiquitous and regional nonsynonymous mutation counts were tracked by ubiquitous and regional expanded TCR counts, respectively.

Described time point: sample taken at primary tumor resection. 55 to 80 TRACERx patients with early, untreated non-small cell lung cancer donated samples. Whole RNA obtained from tumor, nontumor lung or frozen PBMC underwent sequencing without sorting. TCRdb reanalysed the 5' RACE reads using MiXCR and keeps one entry per CDR3 protein. Among about 27,000 distinct CDR3 sequences listed, more than 5.5% were seen once. Turning to this clonotype: What it binds is not known.

The germline CDR1 and CDR2 sequences are MDHEN and SYDVKM. The CDR3 is 10 residues long. V lost 8 bases and J lost 4, with 3 bases in between. The specimen comprised lung tumor tissue, sampled at surgery. The chain couples TRBV28 to TRBJ1-5; D unclear. The receptor was isolated from a male donor with early-stage non-small cell lung cancer. The CDR3 is CASGNQPQHF. The CDR3 coding sequence is TGTGCCAGCGGTAATCAGCCCCAGCATTTT.